This T cell receptor beta chain was identified in a study of PD-1 blockade in classical Hodgkin lymphoma. Study at large: Patients in the cohort were put on intravenous nivolumab, 3 mg/kg every 2 weeks. Points from the study as a whole: Any patient who commenced nivolumab under 1 year after ASCT was excluded. TCR diversity rose significantly by C4D1 in CD4+ but not CD8+ cells. Patients newly diagnosed and complete responders had comparable baseline diversity.

On this clone itself: The antigen remains undetermined.

Sequencing was performed with immunoSEQ multiplex PCR; in TCRdb, only in-frame clones are kept and a portion is missing. The profile covers around 12,000 clones, with 70% to 85% appearing a single time and roughly a quarter taken by the ten largest. Every patient had relapsed following autologous stem cell transplantation, and cohorts differed in brentuximab vedotin exposure. By magnetic negative selection, CD8+ T cells were isolated from the thawed PBMCs. The length of the CDR3 is 17 residues. Trimming cost V 3 bases and J 6 bases; bases outside gene matches: 11. CDR1 KGHSH and CDR2 LQKENI come from the germline V gene.

The chain recombines TRBV18 with TRBJ1-6; 7 bases fit TRBD1. The sequence was collected from a human donor with classical Hodgkin lymphoma. The sample here was CD8+ T cells from blood, taken at baseline. The CDR3 region is CASSPTGTDGGNSPLHF. The CDR3 nucleotides are TGTGCCAGCTCACCGACAGGGACTGATGGGGGTAATTCACCCCTCCACTTT.